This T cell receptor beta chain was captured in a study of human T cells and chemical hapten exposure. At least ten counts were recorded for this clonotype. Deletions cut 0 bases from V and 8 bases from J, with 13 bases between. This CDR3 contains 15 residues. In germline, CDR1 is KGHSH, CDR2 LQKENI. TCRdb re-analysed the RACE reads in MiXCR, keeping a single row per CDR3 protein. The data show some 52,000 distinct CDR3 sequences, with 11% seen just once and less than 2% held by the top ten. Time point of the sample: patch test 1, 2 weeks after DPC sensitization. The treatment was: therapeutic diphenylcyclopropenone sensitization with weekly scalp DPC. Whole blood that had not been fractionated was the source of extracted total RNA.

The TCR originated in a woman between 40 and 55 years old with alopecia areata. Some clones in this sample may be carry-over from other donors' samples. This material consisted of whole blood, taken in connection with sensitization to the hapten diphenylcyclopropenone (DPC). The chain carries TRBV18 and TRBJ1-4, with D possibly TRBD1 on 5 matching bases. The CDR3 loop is CASSPPARAWEKLFF. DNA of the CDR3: TGTGCCAGCTCACCACCGGCCAGGGCATGGGAAAAACTGTTTTTT.